This T cell receptor beta chain was sequenced in a study of beta chain features in type 1 diabetes. Study overall: Similarity in age, gender and cell yields was seen between patients and healthy donors. Study results and limitations: It was among patients, rather than healthy donors, that naive, central memory and Treg TCRB repertoires appeared more similar. In every one of the four CD4+ subsets, TCRB CDR3s were moderately but significantly shorter in Type 1 diabetes patients. cDNA-based reads could over-represent cells with high TCR expression.

To note about this clone: Its antigen remains unknown.

The authors reverse transcribed all of the isolated RNA, so sequencing captured expressed TCRB transcripts. Sequenced naive, central memory and regulatory T cell samples produced an average of about 3.57 million reads. TCRdb's copy holds only in-frame clones and misses some; the assay was immunoSEQ multiplex PCR. The table records some 370,000 clones, 8.5% to 10% of them present only once. Germline V lookup: CDR1 LNHDA, CDR2 SQIVND (reference sequence). The CDR3 covers 16 residues. V was trimmed by 4 bases and J by 0 bases, leaving 13 bases between them. V gene TRBV19 combines with J gene TRBJ1-5; no definite D call. The clonotype comes from a man aged 25 to 40 with type 1 diabetes. Sequenced: central memory CD4+ T cells from blood. The CDR3 loop is CASSTSFIHSNQPQHF. DNA for the CDR3: TGTGCCAGTAGTACCTCATTCATCCATAGCAATCAGCCCCAGCATTTT.